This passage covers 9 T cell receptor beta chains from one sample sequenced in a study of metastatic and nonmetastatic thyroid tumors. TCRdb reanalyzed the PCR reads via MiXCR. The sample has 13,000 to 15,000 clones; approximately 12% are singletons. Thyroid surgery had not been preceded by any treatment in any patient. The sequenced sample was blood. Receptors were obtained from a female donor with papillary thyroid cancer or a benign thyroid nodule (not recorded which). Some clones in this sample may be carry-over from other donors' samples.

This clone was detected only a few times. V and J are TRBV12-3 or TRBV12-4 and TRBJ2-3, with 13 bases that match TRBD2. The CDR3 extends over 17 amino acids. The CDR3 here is CTNSRTSGRGGTDTQYF. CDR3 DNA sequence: TGTACCAACAGTAGGACTAGCGGGAGAGGCGGCACAGATACGCAGTATTTT.

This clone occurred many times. CDR3 sequence reads: CASSLLASEEQYF. DNA for the CDR3: TGTGCCAGCAGCTTGTTGGCTAGCGAAGAGCAGTACTTC. The chain has TRBV7-3 and TRBJ2-7, with D maybe TRBD2 (6 bases). Germline assignment: CDR1 SGHTA and CDR2 FQGTGA. V lost 3 bases, J lost 7 bases, and 13 bases lay in between. The CDR3 has 13 residues.

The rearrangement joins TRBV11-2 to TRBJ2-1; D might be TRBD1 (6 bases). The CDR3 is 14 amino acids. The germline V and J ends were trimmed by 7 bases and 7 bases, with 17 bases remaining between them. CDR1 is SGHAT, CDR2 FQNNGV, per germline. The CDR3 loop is CASITLDRPNEQFF. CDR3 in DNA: TGTGCCAGCATCACACTCGACAGGCCGAATGAGCAGTTCTTC.

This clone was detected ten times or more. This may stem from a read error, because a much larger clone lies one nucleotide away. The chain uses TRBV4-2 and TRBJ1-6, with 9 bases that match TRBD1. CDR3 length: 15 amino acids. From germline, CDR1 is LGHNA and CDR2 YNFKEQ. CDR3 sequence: CAGSQDRGSYSPLHF. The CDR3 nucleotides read TGTGCCGGCAGCCAAGACAGGGGGTCTTATTCACCCCTCCACTTT.

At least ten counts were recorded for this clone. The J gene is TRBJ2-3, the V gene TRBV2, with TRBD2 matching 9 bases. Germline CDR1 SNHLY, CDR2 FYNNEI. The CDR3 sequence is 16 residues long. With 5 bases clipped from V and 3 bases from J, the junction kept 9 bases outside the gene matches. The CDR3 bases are TGTGCCAGCAGTAATACGACTAGCGGAGCTACAGATACGCAGTATTTT. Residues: CASSNTTSGATDTQYF.

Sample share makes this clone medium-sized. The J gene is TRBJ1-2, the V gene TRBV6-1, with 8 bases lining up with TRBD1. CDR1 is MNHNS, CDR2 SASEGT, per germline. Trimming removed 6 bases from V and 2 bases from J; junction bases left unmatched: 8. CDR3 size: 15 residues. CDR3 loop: CASSPSGTGNYGYTF. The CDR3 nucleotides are TGTGCCAGCAGCCCCTCCGGGACAGGCAACTATGGCTACACCTTC.

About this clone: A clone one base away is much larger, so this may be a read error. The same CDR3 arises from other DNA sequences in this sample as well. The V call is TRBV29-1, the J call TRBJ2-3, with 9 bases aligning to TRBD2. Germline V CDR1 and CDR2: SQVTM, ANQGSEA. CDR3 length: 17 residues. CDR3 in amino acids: CSVVLIAGVPSTDTQYF. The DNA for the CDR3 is TGCAGCGTTGTCTTAATAGCGGGAGTCCCAAGCACGGATACGCAGTATTTT.

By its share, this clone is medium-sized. The CDR3 nucleotides read TGTGCCAGCAGTGACGTCGAGGATCCCGATAATTCACCCCTCCACTTT. This translates into CASSDVEDPDNSPLHF. The V gene is TRBV6-4, the J gene TRBJ1-6; D is uncertain. The CDR3 runs 16 residues. The V end was cut by 2 bases, the J end by 5 bases, with 13 bases between. In germline, CDR1 is MRHNA, CDR2 SNTAGT.

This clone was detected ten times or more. This CDR3 reads CASSSGQHTDTQYF. The CDR3 region has the DNA TGTGCCAGCAGTTCGGGACAGCACACAGATACGCAGTATTTT. The chain employs TRBV6-1 and TRBJ2-3; 7 bases line up with TRBD1. CDR3 size: 14 residues. V shed 5 bases and J 2 bases; nucleotides not matched to a gene: 4. The germline V gene encodes CDR1 MNHNS and CDR2 SASEGT.